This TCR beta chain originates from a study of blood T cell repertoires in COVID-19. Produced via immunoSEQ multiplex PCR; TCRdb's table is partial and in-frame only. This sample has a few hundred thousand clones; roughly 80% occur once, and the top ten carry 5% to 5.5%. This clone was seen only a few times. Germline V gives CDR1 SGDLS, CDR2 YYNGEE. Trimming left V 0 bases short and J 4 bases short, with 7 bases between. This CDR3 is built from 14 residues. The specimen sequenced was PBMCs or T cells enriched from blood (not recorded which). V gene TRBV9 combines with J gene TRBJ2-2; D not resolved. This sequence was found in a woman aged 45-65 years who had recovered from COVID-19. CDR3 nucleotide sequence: TGTGCCAGCAGCGTAGTTCCTACCACCGGGGAGCTGTTTTTT. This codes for CASSVVPTTGELFF.